A single sample is the source of the 18 T cell receptor beta chains below, sequenced in a study of T cell changes during pregnancy in multiple sclerosis. Measured with immunoSEQ multiplex PCR; TCRdb has only the in-frame clones, and not every one. The profile shows about 40,000 clones, roughly nine tenths of them singletons. This specimen consisted of CD4+ T cells from peripheral blood mononuclear cells, obtained after pregnancy. The receptors here all came from a female donor with multiple sclerosis, enrolled in a pregnancy study.

The CDR3 region has the DNA TGTGGGGGGGGGCTGGCAGATACGCAGTATTTT. Protein sequence: CGGGLADTQYF. The rearrangement uses TRBV30 and TRBJ2-3; D may be TRBD2 (7 bases). Germline assignment: CDR1 GTSNPN and CDR2 SVGIG (reference sequence). The CDR3 loop spans 11 amino acids.

The DNA for the CDR3 is TGCGCCAGCAGCCAAGCCCCTGGGGGGACAGGGGAAAAACTGTTTTTT. As protein: CASSQAPGGTGEKLFF. This rearrangement joins TRBV4-1 to TRBJ1-4, with 9 bases identical to TRBD1. Trimming took 1 base from V and 8 from J; bases not matched to a gene: 8. The CDR3 is made up of 16 amino acids. Germline CDR1 MGHRA, CDR2 YSYEKL.

V is TRBV29-1 and J is TRBJ2-5; a possible D gene is TRBD2 (6 bases). The CDR3 loop spans 11 amino acids. CDR1 is SQVTM, CDR2 ANQGSEA, per germline. Trimming removed 7 bases from V and 10 bases from J, with 16 bases in between. CDR3 amino acids: CSGGVAGVQYF. The CDR3 coding sequence is TGCAGCGGGGGGGTCGCCGGGGTCCAGTACTTC.

V and J are TRBV6-1 and TRBJ1-4; 9 bases align to TRBD1. The V gene end was trimmed by 6 bases and the J gene end by 8 bases; junction bases not matched to a gene: 10. CDR3 length equals 15 residues. Germline V gene lookup returns CDR1 MNHNS and CDR2 SASEGT. CDR3 amino acids: CASSGTGTGLEKLFF. CDR3 bases: TGTGCCAGCAGCGGAACCGGGACAGGGCTCGAAAAACTGTTTTTT.

V usage is TRBV5-6 and J usage is TRBJ1-2; 9 bases agree with TRBD1. The length of the CDR3 is 15 residues. J gave up 5 bases and V 4 bases, and 9 bases lay outside the gene matches. CDR1 is SGHDT and CDR2 is YYEEEE in the germline V gene. The CDR3 region is CASSPSYRGRYGYTF. CDR3 DNA: TGTGCCAGCAGCCCGTCCTACAGGGGGCGATATGGCTACACCTTC.

The genes are TRBV6-5 and TRBJ2-7; TRBD2 agrees at 13 bases. Germline loops: CDR1 MNHEY, CDR2 SVGAGI. The CDR3 runs to 16 residues. V lost 1 base, J lost 4 bases, and 4 bases stayed unmatched. Written as DNA, the CDR3 is TGTGCCAGCAGTTACTACGGGACTAGCGGGACTTACGAGCAGTACTTC. Amino acid sequence: CASSYYGTSGTYEQYF.

The chain carries TRBV19 and TRBJ2-1; 7 nucleotides line up with TRBD2. Germline V CDR1 and CDR2: LNHDA, SQIVND (reference sequence). The junction had 14 bases not matched to a gene; V was cut back by 6 bases and J by 9 bases. This CDR3 has 15 amino acids. The CDR3 here is CASSRGEGRGGEQFF. CDR3 DNA sequence: TGTGCCAGTAGCCGGGGCGAGGGGCGCGGGGGTGAGCAGTTCTTC.

V gene TRBV6-4 combines with J gene TRBJ2-3, with TRBD1 identical over 12 bases. Per germline, CDR1 MRHNA and CDR2 SNTAGT. The V segment lost 3 bases and the J segment 4 bases; nucleotides outside the gene matches: 2. This CDR3 is 15 amino acids long. The CDR3 nucleotides read TGTGCCAGCAGTGAGGGGACAGGGGGCGCAGATACGCAGTATTTT. Encoded protein: CASSEGTGGADTQYF.

This clone has a single count. V and J are TRBV7-2 and TRBJ1-3; D call uncertain. Germline CDR1 and CDR2: SGHTA and FQGNSA. CDR3 size: 14 residues. The ends were cut back, 1 base at V and 4 bases at J, with 8 bases in the middle. Written as DNA, the CDR3 is TGTGCCAGCAGCTTAGGGTTAAGCGGAAACACCATATATTTT. It codes for CASSLGLSGNTIYF.

This chain connects TRBV9 to TRBJ1-2; D gene uncertain. CDR1 is SGDLS and CDR2 is YYNGEE in the germline V gene. V lost 3 bases to trimming and J lost 2 bases, with 11 bases between them. This CDR3 is built from 14 residues. CDR3 bases: TGTGCCAGCAGCGCCGGGATCCTAAACTATGGCTACACCTTC. Amino acids: CASSAGILNYGYTF.

This chain joins TRBV18 and TRBJ2-1; no definite D call. CDR1 and CDR2 from the germline V gene are KGHSH and LQKENI. The CDR3 extends over 12 amino acids. V was pared by 4 bases and J by 7 bases, with 8 bases between. The CDR3 sequence: CASSLTDNEQFF. The DNA of the CDR3 is TGTGCCAGCTCACTGACTGATAATGAGCAGTTCTTC. The full variable domain, with the rest looked up from reference TRBV18 and TRBJ2-1, is NAGVMQNPRHLVRRRGQEARLRCSPMKGHSHVYWYRQLPEEGLKFMVYLQKENIIDESGMPKERFSAEFPKEGPSILRIQQVVRGDSAAYFCASSLTDNEQFFGPGTRLTVL.

The chain employs TRBV7-8 and TRBJ1-4, with a possible D match to TRBD1 (6 bases). The ends were cut back, 4 bases at V and 8 bases at J, with 20 bases in the middle. Per the germline V gene, CDR1 is SGHVS and CDR2 is FQNEAQ. CDR3 length: 16 residues. The CDR3 is CASSSALQGPTEKLFF. CDR3 nucleotide sequence: TGTGCCAGCAGCTCAGCCTTACAGGGTCCGACGGAAAAACTGTTTTTT.

The CDR3 DNA follows: TGCGCCAGCAGCCAAGACGCGTCAGGGAAATCCTACGAGCAGTACTTC. Its translation: CASSQDASGKSYEQYF. The chain recombines TRBV4-3 with TRBJ2-7; weak D call: TRBD1 (5 bases). Germline-derived CDR1 and CDR2 are LGHNA and YSLEER. The CDR3 is 16 residues long. V gave up 0 bases and J gave up 1 base, with 13 bases separating them.

The chain is built from TRBV18 and TRBJ1-1; D is ambiguous. Trimming took 6 bases from V and 1 from J, leaving 6 bases between them. The germline V gene has CDR1 KGHSH and CDR2 LQKENI. This CDR3 comprises 12 residues. Written as DNA, the CDR3 is TGTGCCAGCTCCCCGGGGAACACTGAAGCTTTCTTT. This gives the protein CASSPGNTEAFF.

The chain joins TRBV18 to TRBJ2-2; 9 positions agree with TRBD1. The trim removed 3 bases at V and 2 bases at J, leaving 4 bases unmatched. The CDR3 length is 16 residues. Germline-derived CDR1 and CDR2 are KGHSH and LQKENI. The CDR3 loop is CASSPGTGFNTGELFF. As DNA, the CDR3 is TGTGCCAGCTCACCGGGGACAGGGTTTAACACCGGGGAGCTGTTTTTT. Variable domain in full (rest from reference TRBV18 and TRBJ2-2): NAGVMQNPRHLVRRRGQEARLRCSPMKGHSHVYWYRQLPEEGLKFMVYLQKENIIDESGMPKERFSAEFPKEGPSILRIQQVVRGDSAAYFCASSPGTGFNTGELFFGEGSRLTVL.

The chain is built from TRBV6-6 and TRBJ1-5; TRBD1 aligns across 9 bases. CDR1 MNHNY and CDR2 SVGAGI come from the germline V gene (reference sequence). Losses at the gene ends were 5 bases for V and 4 bases for J; bases not matched to a gene: 6. This CDR3 has 15 amino acids. DNA for the CDR3: TGTGCCAGCAGTCACAGGGGGCAAGGGAATCAGCCCCAGCATTTT. It translates to CASSHRGQGNQPQHF.

V is TRBV5-1 and J is TRBJ2-1, with 7 bases fitting TRBD1. This CDR3 has 13 residues. Germline CDR1 reads SGHRS; CDR2 reads YFSETQ. V lost 4 bases and J lost 9; bases outside the gene matches: 7. The CDR3 bases are TGCGCCAGCAGCAAAGGACAGGACCGTGAGCAGTTCTTC. This translates into CASSKGQDREQFF.

This sequence joins TRBV5-5 and TRBJ1-1; D not resolved. Germline lookup yields CDR1 SGHKS and CDR2 YYEKEE (reference sequence). The V and J ends lost 7 bases and 5 bases respectively, with 21 bases between them. The CDR3 length is 15 residues. The CDR3 here is CASYVGEGSGTEAFF. The CDR3, as DNA: TGTGCCAGCTATGTGGGTGAGGGTTCCGGTACTGAAGCTTTCTTT.